The 21 T cell receptor beta chains below come from one sample, sequenced in a study of blood T cell repertoires in COVID-19. The data were produced by immunoSEQ multiplex PCR, yet TCRdb's version contains in-frame clones alone and is incomplete. The repertoire holds over 90,000 clones, with roughly 84% as singletons. Specimen: peripheral blood. These receptors all come from a human donor in a cohort sampled during active or convalescent COVID-19.

The rearrangement links TRBV6-5 to TRBJ2-5; 10 positions agree with TRBD1. The length of the CDR3 is 14 residues. Germline loops: CDR1 MNHEY, CDR2 SVGAGI. The V segment lost 3 bases and the J segment 5 bases; nucleotides outside the gene matches: 3. The CDR3 loop reads CASSYGGQGETQYF. The CDR3 region has the DNA TGTGCCAGCAGTTATGGGGGACAGGGGGAGACCCAGTACTTC.

The rearrangement uses TRBV5-1 and TRBJ1-1; the D gene is possibly TRBD1 (6 bases). Between the trimmed V and J ends, which lost 3 bases and 11 bases, there was a span of 14 bases. Germline-derived CDR1 and CDR2 are SGHRS and YFSETQ. This CDR3 comprises 12 residues. The CDR3 is CASSSGQFGAFF. The CDR3 region has the DNA TGCGCCAGCAGCTCAGGACAGTTTGGGGCTTTCTTT.

This clone was picked up one time. V and J are TRBV5-4 and TRBJ2-3, with 12 nucleotides matching TRBD2. Germline assignment: CDR1 SGHNT and CDR2 YYREEE (reference sequence). Losses at the gene ends were 1 base for V and 6 bases for J; bases not matched to a gene: 6. The CDR3 length is 16 residues. CDR3 in DNA: TGTGCCAGCAGCTTGAGAACCGGGACTAGCGGGGATACGCAGTATTTT. It codes for CASSLRTGTSGDTQYF.

The chain has TRBV6-5 and TRBJ1-6; TRBD1 agrees at 9 bases. The CDR3 consists of 13 residues. Germline CDR1 MNHEY, CDR2 SVGAGI. Unmatched junction bases numbered 2, after V lost 4 bases and J lost 10 bases. The CDR3 nucleotides read TGTGCCAGCAGTTGGACAGGGGACTCACCCCTCCACTTT. It is translated as CASSWTGDSPLHF.

The table lists this clone with a few counts. The V call is TRBV12-3 or TRBV12-4, the J call TRBJ1-2; a weak D match, TRBD1 (5 bases). This CDR3 is built from 12 residues. Trimming removed 6 bases at V and 7 bases at J, with 12 bases between. The DNA for the CDR3 is TGTGCCAGCAGCCTCGGAGGGGTTGGCTACACCTTC. It translates to CASSLGGVGYTF.

The genes are TRBV24-1 and TRBJ2-5; D may be TRBD1 (5 bases). The germline V gene encodes CDR1 KGHDR and CDR2 SFDVKD. Between the trimmed V and J ends, which lost 3 bases and 5 bases, there was a span of 18 bases. This CDR3 spans 16 amino acids. CDR3: CATSDPLQDLGETQYF. The CDR3 nucleotides read TGTGCCACCAGTGATCCTCTACAGGACCTCGGGGAGACCCAGTACTTC.

The chain couples TRBV24-1 to TRBJ2-1; maybe TRBD2 (7 bases). The CDR3 length is 13 residues. CDR1 and CDR2 (germline): KGHDR, SFDVKD. The V and J ends lost 7 bases and 9 bases respectively, with 15 bases between them. CDR3 DNA: TGTGCCACCAGCCTGGCGGGGGCGACTGAGCAGTTCTTC. Residues: CATSLAGATEQFF.

The chain recombines TRBV10-3 with TRBJ1-2; tentative D call: TRBD1 (6 bases). This CDR3 is 15 amino acids long. Trimming cost V 2 bases and J 2 bases, with 12 bases left between them. In germline, CDR1 is ENHRY, CDR2 SYGVKD. The DNA of the CDR3 is TGTGCCATCAGTGAGAGAATTGACAGGAACTATGGCTACACCTTC. It translates to CAISERIDRNYGYTF.

The chain recombines TRBV5-1 with TRBJ2-6; 9 positions match TRBD1. CDR1 SGHRS and CDR2 YFSETQ come from the germline V gene. CDR3 length equals 16 residues. Trimming took 4 bases from V and 4 from J; bases not matched to a gene: 6. DNA for the CDR3: TGCGCCAGCAGCCCCGGGACAGGGACAGGGGCCAACGTCCTGACTTTC. It yields the protein CASSPGTGTGANVLTF.

The V call is TRBV30, the J call TRBJ1-4; D perhaps matches TRBD1 (6 bases). The germline V gene has CDR1 GTSNPN and CDR2 SVGIG (reference sequence). V dropped 2 bases and J dropped 5 bases, with 6 bases sitting between them. The CDR3 length is 12 residues. CDR3 DNA sequence: TGTGCCTGGAGTAGGGGGAATGAAAAACTGTTTTTT. Amino acids: CAWSRGNEKLFF.

This chain uses TRBV18 with TRBJ1-4, with 8 bases lining up with TRBD1. The germline CDR1 and CDR2 sequences are KGHSH and LQKENI. This CDR3 is built from 14 residues. Trimming removed 2 bases from V and 8 bases from J; junction bases left unmatched: 4. The CDR3 loop is CASSPETGVEKLFF. CDR3 nucleotides: TGTGCCAGCTCACCAGAGACAGGGGTGGAAAAACTGTTTTTT.

The chain couples TRBV5-1 to TRBJ2-7; D perhaps matches TRBD2 (5 bases). Between the trimmed V and J ends, which lost 2 bases and 3 bases, there was a span of 12 bases. The CDR3 is 14 residues long. Germline CDR1 SGHRS, CDR2 YFSETQ. This CDR3 is CASSFGVLDYEQYF. CDR3 nucleotides: TGCGCCAGCAGCTTCGGGGTACTTGACTACGAGCAGTACTTC. The whole variable domain, filled in from reference TRBV5-1 and TRBJ2-7, reads KAGVTQTPRYLIKTRGQQVTLSCSPISGHRSVSWYQQTPGQGLQFLFEYFSETQRNKGNFPGRFSGRQFSNSRSEMNVSTLELGDSALYLCASSFGVLDYEQYFGPGTRLTVT.

The chain combines TRBV5-1 with TRBJ1-3; D is ambiguous. Trimming shortened V by 5 bases and J by 4 bases, and 10 bases separated the two germline ends. The germline gives CDR1 SGHRS, CDR2 YFSETQ. CDR3 length: 13 amino acids. CDR3 nucleotide sequence: TGCGCCAGCAGTTGGGGAGGAGGAAACACCATATATTTT. Translation: CASSWGGGNTIYF.

The J gene is TRBJ1-1, the V gene TRBV2; 8 bases are a match to TRBD1. Germline CDR1 SNHLY, CDR2 FYNNEI. V lost 7 bases, J lost 4 bases, and 8 bases stayed unmatched. This CDR3 has 14 residues. The CDR3 reads CASKADRGSTEAFF. In nucleotides, the CDR3 is TGTGCCAGCAAAGCCGACAGGGGAAGCACTGAAGCTTTCTTT.

The genes are TRBV6-5 and TRBJ1-2; 9 bases agree with TRBD1. Germline loops: CDR1 MNHEY, CDR2 SVGAGI. The CDR3 runs 15 residues. J gave up 5 bases and V 6 bases, and 10 bases lay outside the gene matches. CDR3 coding DNA: TGTGCCAGCAGCTCCATCGGGGGACAGGGATATGGCTACACCTTC. Protein sequence: CASSSIGGQGYGYTF.

The chain links TRBV27 to TRBJ1-5; D is perhaps TRBD1 (6 bases). The CDR3 is 14 residues long. Germline CDR1 reads MNHEY; CDR2 reads SMNVEV (reference sequence). V was shortened by 3 bases and J by 6 bases, with 12 bases between the two germline ends. The DNA for the CDR3 is TGTGCCAGCAGTTTGGCAGGGGAGGGTCAGCCCCAGCATTTT. This encodes CASSLAGEGQPQHF.

To note about this clone: A single base is all that separates this from a far larger clone, so a read error is likely. Other DNA sequences from this sample encode an identical CDR3 as well. This rearrangement joins TRBV4-3 to TRBJ1-3; weak D call: TRBD1 (5 bases). There are 17 residues in the CDR3. V lost 8 bases to trimming and J lost 2 bases, with 22 bases between them. Germline CDR1 reads LGHNA; CDR2 reads YSLEER. The CDR3 nucleotides read TGCGCCAGCTGCCCCCGGTGGGGGGGACGTCCTGGAAACACCATATATTTT. It yields the protein CASCPRWGGRPGNTIYF.

V gene TRBV7-2 combines with J gene TRBJ1-2; 7 bases are a match to TRBD1. V lost 5 bases and J lost 4; bases outside the gene matches: 7. Germline values: CDR1 SGHTA, CDR2 FQGNSA. The CDR3 covers 14 residues. The CDR3 sequence is CASSTSTGPYGYTF. CDR3 in DNA: TGTGCCAGCAGCACGTCGACAGGGCCCTATGGCTACACCTTC.

The CDR3 region is CASSPGTGGYEQYF. CDR3 in DNA: TGTGCCAGCAGCCCCGGGACAGGGGGATACGAGCAGTACTTC. The chain uses TRBV7-3 and TRBJ2-7, with 11 bases lining up with TRBD1. Germline CDR1 is SGHTA and CDR2 is FQGTGA. This CDR3 is 14 amino acids long. V shed 5 bases, J shed 4 bases, and the junction held 4 bases outside the gene matches.

The chain carries TRBV3-1 (or the pseudogene TRBV3-2) and TRBJ1-4, with a tentative D call TRBD1 (5 bases). CDR1 LGHDT and CDR2 YNNKEL come from the germline V gene (reference sequence). Trimming removed 0 bases at V and 6 bases at J, with 11 bases between. The CDR3 is 15 residues long. DNA of the CDR3: TGTGCCAGCAGCCAAGACATGACAGCAGATGAAAAACTGTTTTTT. As protein: CASSQDMTADEKLFF.

The rearrangement joins TRBV7-9 to TRBJ2-2; D is unresolved. Germline values: CDR1 SEHNR, CDR2 FQNEAQ (reference sequence). The CDR3 has 13 amino acids. V lost 6 bases and J lost 1, with 6 bases in between. As DNA, the CDR3 is TGTGCCAGCAGACAGAGGAACACCGGGGAGCTGTTTTTT. This translates into CASRQRNTGELFF.